This T cell receptor beta chain was sequenced in a study of blood T cell repertoires in COVID-19. Assay: immunoSEQ multiplex PCR; the TCRdb copy retains only in-frame clones and omits some. This sample has more than 150,000 clones, with about four fifths found just once. Recruited during active infection, patients (from Seattle) were subsequently followed longitudinally. Trimming cost V 1 base and J 2 bases, with 11 bases left between them. Germline assignment: CDR1 SGHTA and CDR2 FQGNSA. The CDR3 has 15 amino acids. The chain combines TRBV7-2 with TRBJ1-2; D perhaps matches TRBD1 (5 bases). Material: peripheral blood. The receptor was derived from a woman of 80 years or more with COVID-19, enrolled during active disease. This CDR3 reads CASSLGRARNYGYTF. CDR3 nucleotide sequence: TGTGCCAGCAGCTTAGGCAGGGCCAGAAACTATGGCTACACCTTC.